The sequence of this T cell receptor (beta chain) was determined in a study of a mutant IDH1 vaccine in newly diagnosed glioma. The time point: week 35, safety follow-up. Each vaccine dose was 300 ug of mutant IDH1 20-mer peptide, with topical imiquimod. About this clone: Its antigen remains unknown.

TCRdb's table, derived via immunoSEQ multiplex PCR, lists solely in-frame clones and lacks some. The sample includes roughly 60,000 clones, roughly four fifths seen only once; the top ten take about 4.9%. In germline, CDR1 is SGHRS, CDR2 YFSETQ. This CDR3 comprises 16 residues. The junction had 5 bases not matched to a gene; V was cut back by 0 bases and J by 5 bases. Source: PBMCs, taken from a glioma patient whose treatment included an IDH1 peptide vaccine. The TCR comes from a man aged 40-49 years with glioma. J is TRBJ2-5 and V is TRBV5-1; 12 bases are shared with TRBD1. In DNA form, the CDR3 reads TGCGCCAGCAGCTTGGTCGGGACAGGGGGCGAGGAGACCCAGTACTTC. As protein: CASSLVGTGGEETQYF.